Listed below are T cell receptor beta chains from one sample, sequenced in a study of radiotherapy plus CTLA-4 blockade in lung cancer. Some clones are missing from TCRdb's copy, which holds only in-frame ones; the method was immunoSEQ multiplex PCR. The sample holds roughly 70,000 clones; around 86% are singletons and the top ten take roughly two fifths. Material: peripheral blood, obtained from a patient treated with radiotherapy plus ipilimumab. Receptor source: a human donor with non-small cell lung cancer that progressed on radiotherapy plus ipilimumab. Each CDR3 is given with its conserved first and last residue. A D gene is named only where the DNA matches it firmly. The size of a clone is reported for some rows only, either as once, few or many, or as a class for expanded clones.

CDR3,DNA,size,J,D,V
CASSPLSESNQPQHF,TGTGCCAGCTCACCACTGTCAGAGAGCAATCAGCCCCAGCATTTT,once,TRBJ1-5,.,TRBV18
CASSPRTGEAFF,TGTGCCAGCAGCCCTAGGACAGGAGAAGCTTTCTTT,few,TRBJ1-1,TRBD1,TRBV13
CASSQLAGLNTEAFF,TGCGCCAGCAGCCAATTGGCGGGCCTGAACACTGAAGCTTTCTTT,.,TRBJ1-1,.,TRBV4-1
CASSLVGGPANTGELFF,TGTGCCAGCAGCTTAGTGGGGGGACCGGCAAACACCGGGGAGCTGTTTTTT,.,TRBJ2-2,.,TRBV7-9
CASSGLEGGSGELFF,TGTGCCAGCAGTGGCTTAGAGGGAGGCTCCGGGGAGCTGTTTTTT,.,TRBJ2-2,.,TRBV2
CASTPLGGPIRTEAFF,TGTGCCAGCACTCCACTCGGGGGCCCCATTAGGACTGAAGCTTTCTTT,once,TRBJ1-1,.,TRBV27
CAWSWGQGSNEQFF,TGTGCCTGGAGTTGGGGACAGGGGAGCAATGAGCAGTTCTTC,.,TRBJ2-1,TRBD1,TRBV30
CASSLLEGWLGGTGELFF,TGTGCCAGCAGTTTACTTGAGGGGTGGCTAGGTGGCACCGGGGAGCTGTTTTTT,.,TRBJ2-2,.,TRBV27
CASSSGLAGQETQYF,TGTGCCAGCAGCTCTGGACTAGCGGGACAAGAGACCCAGTACTTC,.,TRBJ2-5,TRBD2,TRBV5-4
CASSFTSGTGGGELFF,TGCGCCAGCAGCTTCACTTCCGGGACTGGCGGCGGGGAGCTGTTTTTT,.,TRBJ2-2,.,TRBV5-1
CASRGDRGHYEQYF,TGTGCCAGCAGAGGGGACAGGGGGCATTACGAGCAGTACTTC,.,TRBJ2-7,TRBD1,TRBV28
CASSEYGTPSGNTIYF,TGTGCCAGCAGTGAATATGGAACACCTTCTGGAAACACCATATATTTT,.,TRBJ1-3,.,TRBV25-1
CASSWDRANTEAFF,TGTGCCAGCAGCTGGGACAGGGCGAACACTGAAGCTTTCTTT,.,TRBJ1-1,TRBD1,TRBV7-9
CASSEGQEFEAFF,TGTGCCAGCAGCGAAGGACAGGAATTTGAAGCTTTCTTT,.,TRBJ1-1,TRBD1,TRBV13
CASSELRDIRF,TGTGCCAGCAGTGAGCTGCGGGACATTCGCTTC,once,TRBJ1-2,.,TRBV6-1
CASRAGTGATSPLHF,TGTGCCAGCAGGGCCGGGACAGGGGCTACTTCACCCCTCCACTTT,.,TRBJ1-6,TRBD1,TRBV2
CSVDGGSHGELFF,TGCAGCGTTGATGGGGGTAGCCACGGGGAGCTGTTTTTT,once,TRBJ2-2,.,TRBV29-1
CASSTHGGNEQFF,TGTGCCAGCAGTACTCACGGGGGTAATGAGCAGTTCTTC,.,TRBJ2-1,.,TRBV6-6
CSAGDTQYF,TGCAGTGCGGGTGATACGCAGTATTTT,.,TRBJ2-3,.,TRBV20-1
CATSYETGEETQYF,TGTGCCACCAGCTATGAGACAGGGGAAGAGACCCAGTACTTC,few,TRBJ2-5,TRBD1,TRBV15
CASSQGVGQGVGETQYF,TGCGCCAGCAGCCAAGGAGTGGGTCAGGGGGTAGGGGAGACCCAGTACTTC,.,TRBJ2-5,TRBD1,TRBV4-1
CASSAEGGDNYGYTF,TGTGCCAGCAGTGCCGAGGGGGGAGACAACTATGGCTACACCTTC,.,TRBJ1-2,.,TRBV2
CASSEGGAGPWSDTQYF,TGTGCCAGCAGTGAAGGTGGGGCAGGGCCGTGGTCGGATACGCAGTATTTT,once,TRBJ2-3,.,TRBV6-1
CASRGTGLTGELFF,TGTGCCAGCAGGGGGACAGGGCTCACCGGGGAGCTGTTTTTT,once,TRBJ2-2,TRBD1,TRBV6-5
CSARQEKQYF,TGCAGTGCTAGACAGGAGAAGCAGTACTTC,.,TRBJ2-7,.,TRBV20-1
CASSMDNEQFF,TGTGCCAGTAGTATGGACAATGAGCAGTTCTTC,few,TRBJ2-1,.,TRBV19
CASSYWRGSFYNEQFF,TGCGCCAGCAGCTATTGGAGGGGTTCCTTCTACAATGAGCAGTTCTTC,.,TRBJ2-1,.,TRBV5-1
CASSKNTPSQETQYF,TGTGCCAGCAGCAAAAATACACCTTCCCAAGAGACCCAGTACTTC,once,TRBJ2-5,.,TRBV9
CASSSRGHGNEKLFF,TGTGCCAGTAGTTCCAGGGGGCACGGTAATGAAAAACTGTTTTTT,.,TRBJ1-4,TRBD1,TRBV19
CASSSSTGYGYNEQFF,TGTGCCAGCAGCTCCTCGACAGGGTATGGCTACAATGAGCAGTTCTTC,.,TRBJ2-1,TRBD1,TRBV11-2
CASSLDRVRTEAFF,TGTGCCAGCAGCTTGGACAGGGTGAGGACTGAAGCTTTCTTT,.,TRBJ1-1,.,TRBV5-6
CAWSVYPAATNEKLFF,TGTGCCTGGAGTGTATACCCCGCCGCAACTAATGAAAAACTGTTTTTT,once,TRBJ1-4,.,TRBV30
CASSLGPAEGYTF,TGTGCCAGCAGCTTAGGTCCGGCGGAGGGCTACACCTTC,.,TRBJ1-2,.,TRBV7-8
CAWSGGSTDTQYF,TGTGCCTGGAGTGGGGGGAGCACAGATACGCAGTATTTT,once,TRBJ2-3,.,TRBV30
CASSLGGGRALETQYF,TGTGCCAGCAGCTTGGGAGGCGGGAGGGCCCTCGAGACCCAGTACTTC,.,TRBJ2-5,TRBD2,TRBV5-4
CASSPGTGTGQPQHF,TGTGCCAGCAGCCCGGGGACAGGGACAGGTCAGCCCCAGCATTTT,.,TRBJ1-5,TRBD1,TRBV5-4
CANSEPVSPKDQPQHF,TGTGCCAACAGTGAACCTGTCTCCCCGAAAGATCAGCCCCAGCATTTT,once,TRBJ1-5,.,TRBV6-1
CASRLTGNNQPQHF,TGTGCCAGTAGATTGACAGGGAACAATCAGCCCCAGCATTTT,.,TRBJ1-5,TRBD1,TRBV19
CASSFTQSSYERYF,TGTGCCAGCAGTTTCACTCAGAGCTCCTACGAGCGGTACTTC,.,TRBJ2-5,.,TRBV6-5
CASSPAGLYGYTF,TGTGCCAGCAGCCCAGCGGGTCTCTATGGCTACACCTTC,.,TRBJ1-2,.,TRBV28
CASSLGRLAGGPPAQYF,TGCGCCAGCAGCTTGGGGCGACTAGCGGGAGGCCCCCCGGCGCAGTATTTT,.,TRBJ2-3,TRBD2,TRBV5-1
CASSLAGVGDTQYF,TGTGCCAGCAGCTTGGCGGGAGTGGGGGATACGCAGTATTTT,.,TRBJ2-3,TRBD2,TRBV7-9
CAWTRAHGLSYEQYF,TGTGCCTGGACCCGGGCCCATGGGTTATCCTACGAGCAGTACTTC,.,TRBJ2-7,.,TRBV30